The next 27 T cell receptor beta chains were all read from a single sample in a study of PD-1 blockade in classical Hodgkin lymphoma. The method was immunoSEQ multiplex PCR; TCRdb's version includes in-frame clones alone and lacks a portion of them. The table lists about 32,000 clones, 88% of them singletons. This sample's time point: newly diagnosed, previously untreated cHL patient sample. Magnetic negative selection purified CD4+ T cells from thawed PBMCs. Specimen: CD4+ T cells from blood. These receptors all stem from a human donor with classical Hodgkin lymphoma.

V usage is TRBV6-1 and J usage is TRBJ1-4, with D perhaps TRBD1 (6 bases). Trimming shortened V by 11 bases and J by 15 bases, and 19 bases separated the two germline ends. CDR3 size: 11 residues. The germline V gene encodes CDR1 MNHNS and CDR2 SASEGT. CDR3: CAVGTRSSMFF. The CDR3, as DNA: TGTGCCGTGGGGACAAGGAGTAGTATGTTTTTT.

The chain couples TRBV7-8 to TRBJ2-7; TRBD2 is a possible D gene (5 bases). This CDR3 spans 16 amino acids. Trimming took off 4 bases at V and 1 base at J, with 17 bases between the two ends. Germline V gene data show CDR1 as SGHVS and CDR2 as FQNEAQ. The CDR3 nucleotides read TGTGCCAGCAGCTATCTAAGCGGCTACTTATCCTACGAGCAGTACTTC. Translation: CASSYLSGYLSYEQYF.

V gene TRBV6-1 combines with J gene TRBJ2-1; 9 positions match TRBD2. The length of the CDR3 is 15 residues. CDR1 and CDR2 from the germline V gene are MNHNS and SASEGT. The J segment lost 3 bases and the V segment lost 7 bases, leaving 7 bases of the junction unmatched. This CDR3 reads CASMRAGGFYNEQFF. DNA for the CDR3: TGTGCCAGCATGAGGGCGGGAGGGTTCTACAATGAGCAGTTCTTC.

The chain employs TRBV10-3 and TRBJ1-6; 7 nucleotides line up with TRBD1. The CDR3 sequence is 14 residues long. CDR1 is ENHRY and CDR2 is SYGVKD in the germline V gene. The DNA of the CDR3 is TGTGCTTCCAGGGGGGGGCAGGAGAATTCACCCCTCCACTTT. It translates to CASRGGQENSPLHF.

The chain has TRBV7-9 and TRBJ1-6; D not resolved. The germline V gene encodes CDR1 SEHNR and CDR2 FQNEAQ (reference sequence). The length of the CDR3 is 14 residues. Trimming removed 0 bases at V and 5 bases at J, with 5 bases between. In DNA, the CDR3 is TGTGCCAGCAGCTTAGCCGGAGATAATTCACCCCTCCACTTT. It yields the protein CASSLAGDNSPLHF. Using reference TRBV7-9 and TRBJ1-6 for the parts outside the CDR3, the full variable domain is DTGVSQNPRHKITKRGQNVTFRCDPISEHNRLYWYRQTLGQGPEFLTYFQNEAQLEKSRLLSDRFSAERPKGSFSTLEIQRTEQGDSAMYLCASSLAGDNSPLHFGNGTRLTVT.

A single count supports this clone. The gene calls are TRBV9 and TRBJ1-2, with D hard to call. The germline V and J ends were trimmed by 2 bases and 4 bases, with 18 bases remaining between them. The CDR3 consists of 16 residues. Germline CDR1 and CDR2: SGDLS and YYNGEE. The CDR3, as DNA: TGTGCCAGCAGCGTTTCAGGCGGGCCCACCGGCTATGGCTACACCTTC. Protein product: CASSVSGGPTGYGYTF.

This clone was found once. The chain joins TRBV10-2 to TRBJ2-3, with D possibly TRBD2 on 6 matching bases. This CDR3 is 17 amino acids long. Deletions cut 5 bases from V and 1 base from J, with 19 bases between. CDR1 and CDR2 (germline): WSHSY, SAAADI. CDR3 region: CASSSAGKVVGTDTQYF. In DNA, the CDR3 is TGCGCCAGCAGTTCGGCGGGAAAGGTGGTCGGCACAGATACGCAGTATTTT.

This rearrangement joins TRBV2 to TRBJ2-2, with D perhaps matching TRBD1 (6 bases). CDR1 is SNHLY, CDR2 FYNNEI, per germline. The CDR3 runs to 14 residues. Trimming removed 4 bases at V and 6 bases at J, with 12 bases between. CDR3 nucleotide sequence: TGTGCCAGCAGTGGGGGGCAACCTCCCGGGGAGCTGTTTTTT. It specifies CASSGGQPPGELFF.

V and J are TRBV28 and TRBJ1-2, with TRBD1 as a possible D gene (6 bases). In germline, CDR1 is MDHEN, CDR2 SYDVKM. V was shortened by 8 bases and J by 11 bases, with 21 bases between the two germline ends. The CDR3 has 13 residues. CDR3 sequence (DNA): TGTGCCAGCGGACCAGGGGCCGTTGAAGTGTACACCTTC. Translation gives CASGPGAVEVYTF.

The chain links TRBV7-9 to TRBJ1-2; 9 positions match TRBD1. J lost 0 bases, V lost 5 bases, and 7 bases had no gene match. Germline CDR1 SEHNR, CDR2 FQNEAQ (reference sequence). The CDR3 is 16 amino acids. CDR3 protein: CASSRTGAQANYGYTF. For the CDR3, the DNA is TGTGCCAGCAGCCGGACAGGGGCCCAAGCTAACTATGGCTACACCTTC.

This chain joins TRBV6-1 and TRBJ2-7; TRBD2 is a possible D gene (5 bases). CDR1 MNHNS and CDR2 SASEGT come from the germline V gene. The CDR3 spans 11 residues. V dropped 8 bases and J dropped 5 bases, with 10 bases sitting between them. The DNA of the CDR3 is TGTGCCAGCGACCGGCGGGACGAGCAGTACTTC. Protein product: CASDRRDEQYF.

The genes are TRBV18 and TRBJ1-3, with unresolved D. Between the trimmed V and J ends, which lost 0 bases and 3 bases, there was a span of 6 bases. CDR1 is KGHSH and CDR2 is LQKENI in the germline V gene. This CDR3 spans 14 amino acids. The CDR3: CASSPPTDGNTIYF. CDR3 sequence (DNA): TGTGCCAGCTCACCACCGACCGATGGAAACACCATATATTTT.

The chain employs TRBV11-3 and TRBJ1-1; D is perhaps TRBD1 (5 bases). The CDR3 totals 14 residues. The V gene lost 3 bases and the J gene lost 2 bases, with 10 bases spanning the gap. Per germline, CDR1 SGHNT and CDR2 YENEEA. The DNA of the CDR3 is TGTGCCAGCAGCTTTGCAGGGTTAAACACTGAAGCTTTCTTT. It codes for CASSFAGLNTEAFF. Complete variable domain (other parts from reference TRBV11-3 and TRBJ1-1): EAGVVQSPRYKIIEKKQPVAFWCNPISGHNTLYWYLQNLGQGPELLIRYENEEAVDDSQLPKDRFSAERLKGVDSTLKIQPAELGDSAVYLCASSFAGLNTEAFFGQGTRLTVV.

The chain recombines TRBV7-3 with TRBJ2-2, with a tentative D call TRBD1 (5 bases). The CDR3 has 14 residues. Trimming pared 10 bases from V and 3 bases from J, leaving 15 bases between. The germline CDR1 and CDR2 sequences are SGHTA and FQGTGA. The CDR3 here is CAMSVGPDTGELFF. The CDR3 DNA sequence: TGTGCCATGAGCGTGGGGCCGGACACCGGGGAGCTGTTTTTT.

This chain connects TRBV11-1 to TRBJ1-1; D uncertain. V was shortened by 5 bases and J by 0 bases, with 16 bases between the two germline ends. The CDR3 covers 16 residues. CDR1 is SGHAT, CDR2 FQDESV, per germline (reference sequence). CDR3 DNA: TGTGCCAGCAGCCCTCAATCGGGCGGAATGAACACTGAAGCTTTCTTT. The encoded protein is CASSPQSGGMNTEAFF.

The CDR3 DNA reads as TGCGCCAGCAGCTACATGACAGTACAAGAGACCCAGTACTTC. This codes for CASSYMTVQETQYF. The chain uses TRBV5-1 and TRBJ2-5; D is perhaps TRBD1 (5 bases). Germline CDR1 reads SGHRS; CDR2 reads YFSETQ. This CDR3 region has 14 residues. The germline V and J ends were trimmed by 3 bases and 2 bases, with 11 bases remaining between them.

The J gene is TRBJ2-5, the V gene TRBV11-1; D assignment may be TRBD1 or TRBD2 (7 bases each). Looked up from germline, CDR1 is SGHAT and CDR2 is FQDESV (reference sequence). Deletions cut 4 bases from V and 2 bases from J, with 17 bases between. This CDR3 region has 16 residues. The CDR3 DNA is TGTGCCAGCAGCTGGCAGGGGGGGGAGTTTCAAGAGACCCAGTACTTC. Amino acid sequence: CASSWQGGEFQETQYF. Based on the CDR3 plus reference TRBV11-1 and TRBJ2-5, the full variable domain is EAEVAQSPRYKITEKSQAVAFWCDPISGHATLYWYRQILGQGPELLVQFQDESVVDDSQLPKDRFSAERLKGVDSTLKIQPAELGDSAMYLCASSWQGGEFQETQYFGPGTRLLVL.

V gene TRBV14 combines with J gene TRBJ2-3; D unresolved. Germline CDR1 reads SGHDN; CDR2 reads FVKESK. Trimming stripped 4 bases from V and 5 bases from J, with 4 bases between. The CDR3 is 11 amino acids. The CDR3 nucleotides are TGTGCCAGCAGCCTCTTAGATACGCAGTATTTT. It translates to CASSLLDTQYF.

This clone was counted a single time. This chain links TRBV28 with TRBJ1-1, with TRBD1 matching 7 bases. This CDR3 spans 15 amino acids. V trimming: 5 bases; J trimming: 1 base; junction bases outside the gene matches: 7. CDR1 is MDHEN and CDR2 is SYDVKM in the germline V gene. DNA for the CDR3: TGTGCCAGCAGTCGACAGGGCCCGAGGAACACTGAAGCTTTCTTT. Amino acids: CASSRQGPRNTEAFF.

This chain connects TRBV6-1 to TRBJ2-1, with a weak D call TRBD1 (5 bases). Germline V gene lookup returns CDR1 MNHNS and CDR2 SASEGT. V was pared by 2 bases and J by 10 bases, with 12 bases between. This CDR3 contains 13 residues. This chain's CDR3 is CASSEIPGYEQFF. The CDR3 DNA is TGTGCCAGCAGTGAAATCCCAGGGTACGAGCAGTTCTTC.

V is TRBV10-3 and J is TRBJ1-1; 9 bases are shared with TRBD1. V shed 8 bases and J 4 bases; nucleotides not matched to a gene: 5. Germline CDR1 ENHRY, CDR2 SYGVKD. The CDR3 has 13 residues. CDR3 sequence: CAIRDRDVTEAFF. The DNA of the CDR3 is TGTGCCATCCGGGACAGGGATGTCACTGAAGCTTTCTTT.

This chain uses TRBV7-2 with TRBJ2-7; 9 nucleotides agree with TRBD1. V shed 5 bases and J 2 bases; nucleotides not matched to a gene: 4. The CDR3 consists of 14 residues. CDR1 is SGHTA and CDR2 is FQGNSA in the germline V gene. CDR3: CASSPDRGAYEQYF. CDR3 in DNA: TGTGCCAGCAGCCCGGACAGGGGCGCCTACGAGCAGTACTTC.

The chain recombines TRBV6-4 with TRBJ2-1; 9 nucleotides align to TRBD1. CDR3 length equals 16 residues. The germline V gene has CDR1 MRHNA and CDR2 SNTAGT. J lost 1 base, V lost 3 bases, and 4 bases had no gene match. CDR3 residues: CASSEGGTGSYNEQFF. The CDR3 DNA follows: TGTGCCAGCAGTGAAGGGGGGACAGGGTCCTACAATGAGCAGTTCTTC.

The CDR3 coding sequence is TGCGCCAGCAGCCAAGATAGCGGGAGTACCTACGAGCAGTACTTC. The encoded protein is CASSQDSGSTYEQYF. V and J are TRBV4-1 and TRBJ2-7; TRBD2 matches at 9 bases. The V gene's germline CDR1 is MGHRA and CDR2 YSYEKL. The CDR3 is 15 amino acids. Germline trimming cut 0 bases from V and 2 bases from J; bases unmatched to any gene: 2.

J is TRBJ2-5 and V is TRBV6-5; maybe TRBD1 (6 bases). This CDR3 has 16 residues. V was trimmed by 0 bases and J by 0 bases, leaving 11 bases between them. CDR1 is MNHEY and CDR2 is SVGAGI in the germline V gene. In DNA, the CDR3 is TGTGCCAGCAGTTACTCGCTGGGGACAAACCAAGAGACCCAGTACTTC. It specifies CASSYSLGTNQETQYF.

The gene calls are TRBV5-6 and TRBJ1-1; unclear D gene. V was shortened by 0 bases and J by 1 base, with 4 bases between the two germline ends. CDR3 length: 13 residues. Germline values: CDR1 SGHDT, CDR2 YYEEEE. This CDR3 reads CASSLVRNTEAFF. The CDR3 bases are TGTGCCAGCAGCTTGGTCAGGAACACTGAAGCTTTCTTT.

V gene TRBV28 combines with J gene TRBJ2-3, with D possibly being TRBD2 (6 bases). Germline CDR1 MDHEN, CDR2 SYDVKM. This CDR3 spans 14 amino acids. Trimming cost V 6 bases and J 5 bases, with 15 bases left between them. The chain's CDR3 is CASSPRRVKDTQYF. The CDR3 coding sequence is TGTGCCAGCAGCCCCCGGAGGGTCAAAGATACGCAGTATTTT.